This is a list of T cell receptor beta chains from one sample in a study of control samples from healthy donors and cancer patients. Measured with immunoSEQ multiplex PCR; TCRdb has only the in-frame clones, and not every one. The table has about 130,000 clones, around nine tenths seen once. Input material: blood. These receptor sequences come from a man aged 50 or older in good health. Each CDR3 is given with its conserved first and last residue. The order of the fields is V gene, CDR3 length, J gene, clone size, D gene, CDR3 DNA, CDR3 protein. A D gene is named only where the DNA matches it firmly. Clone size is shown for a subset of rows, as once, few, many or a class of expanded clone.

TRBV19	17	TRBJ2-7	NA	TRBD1	TGTGCCAGTAGTACGAGGACAGGGCTGTGGGGCTCCTACGAGCAGTACTTC	CASSTRTGLWGSYEQYF
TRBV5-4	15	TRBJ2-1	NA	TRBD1	TGTGCCAGCAGCTTGGAGGGGGCCTCCTACAATGAGCAGTTCTTC	CASSLEGASYNEQFF
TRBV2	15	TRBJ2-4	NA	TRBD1	TGTGCCAGCAGTAGACAGGGTCAGGGCAAAAACATTCAGTACTTC	CASSRQGQGKNIQYF
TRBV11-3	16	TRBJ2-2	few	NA	TGTGCCAGCAGCTTAATAGACGCCTTGATTCTACGGGAGCTGTTTTTT	CASSLIDALILRELFF
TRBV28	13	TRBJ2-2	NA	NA	TGTGCCAGCCGCACAGGGAACACCGGGGAGCTGTTTTTT	CASRTGNTGELFF
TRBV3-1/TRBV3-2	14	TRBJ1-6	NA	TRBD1	TGTGCCAGCAGCCCCCAGACAGGGACTTCACCCCTCCACTTT	CASSPQTGTSPLHF
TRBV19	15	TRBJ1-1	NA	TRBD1	TGTGCCAGTAGTGCCGAGAACCGGGACAGGGTGGGGGCTTTCTTT	CASSAENRDRVGAFF
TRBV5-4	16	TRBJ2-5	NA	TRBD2	TGTGCCAGCAGCAACTACTTAGCGGGGGCCCAAGAGACCCAGTACTTC	CASSNYLAGAQETQYF
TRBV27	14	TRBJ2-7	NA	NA	TGTGCCAGCAGTTTTGGGGGACACCACTACGAGCAGTACTTC	CASSFGGHHYEQYF
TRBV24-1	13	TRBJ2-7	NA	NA	TGTGCCACCAGTGATATTGGCGACTACGAGCAGTACTTC	CATSDIGDYEQYF
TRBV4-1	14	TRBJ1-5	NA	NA	TGCGCCAGCAGCCCCCGGGTTAGCAATCAGCCCCAGCATTTT	CASSPRVSNQPQHF
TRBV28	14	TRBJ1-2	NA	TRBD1	TGTGCCAGCAGTTCTACCGACAGGGGGTATGGCTACACCTTC	CASSSTDRGYGYTF
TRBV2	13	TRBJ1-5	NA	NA	TGTGCCAGCAGCCAATCTGGTCCGCAGCCCCAGCATTTT	CASSQSGPQPQHF
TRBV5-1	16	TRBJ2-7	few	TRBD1	TGCGCCAGCAGCTCAAACCGGGACAGGGGATCCTACGAGCAGTACTTC	CASSSNRDRGSYEQYF
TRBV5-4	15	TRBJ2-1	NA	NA	TGTGCCAGCAGCTTGGGACCTAGCTCCTACAATGAGCAGTTCTTC	CASSLGPSSYNEQFF
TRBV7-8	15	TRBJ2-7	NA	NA	TGTGCCAGCAGCTATCGGGGCAGGGCCTCGAACGAGCAGTACTTC	CASSYRGRASNEQYF
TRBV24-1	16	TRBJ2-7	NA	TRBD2	TGTGCCACCAGTGATTCCAGCGGGGGGGCCTCCTACGAGCAGTACTTC	CATSDSSGGASYEQYF
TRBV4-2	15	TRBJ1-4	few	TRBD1	TGTGCCAGCAGCCAAGGGGACAGGGTCCCTGAAAAACTGTTTTTT	CASSQGDRVPEKLFF
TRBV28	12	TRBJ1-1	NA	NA	TGTGCCAGCGTAGGGGGGGGAACTGAAGCTTTCTTT	CASVGGGTEAFF
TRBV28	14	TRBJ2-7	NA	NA	TGTGCCAGCAGTTTATCCCCAGGTACCTACGAGCAGTACTTC	CASSLSPGTYEQYF
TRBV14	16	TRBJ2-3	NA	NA	TGTGCCAGCAGCCCATGGACAGGAACGGAGGGAGATACGCAGTATTTT	CASSPWTGTEGDTQYF
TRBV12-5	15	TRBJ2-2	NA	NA	TGTGCTAGTGGTTTGTCTCAGGGGAACACCGGGGAGCTGTTTTTT	CASGLSQGNTGELFF
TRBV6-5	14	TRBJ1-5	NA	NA	TGTGCCAGCAACGGCGGATATAGCAATCAGCCCCAGCATTTT	CASNGGYSNQPQHF
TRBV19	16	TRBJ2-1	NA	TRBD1	TGTGCCAGTAGACCGAGACAGGGGAAATCCTACAATGAGCAGTTCTTC	CASRPRQGKSYNEQFF
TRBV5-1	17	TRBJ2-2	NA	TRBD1	TGCGCCAGCAGGGCTCCGGGACAGGGGTCTCACACCGGGGAGCTGTTTTTT	CASRAPGQGSHTGELFF
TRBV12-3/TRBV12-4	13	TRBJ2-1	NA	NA	TGTGCCAGCAGTTTGAACAGGGACTATGAGCAGTTCTTC	CASSLNRDYEQFF
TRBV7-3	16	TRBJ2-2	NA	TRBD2	TGTGCCAGCAGCTTGACTAGCGGGGCGAACACCGGGGAGCTGTTTTTT	CASSLTSGANTGELFF
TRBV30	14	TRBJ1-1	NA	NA	TGTGCCTGGGACGTAGGTTCGGGGAACACTGAAGCTTTCTTT	CAWDVGSGNTEAFF
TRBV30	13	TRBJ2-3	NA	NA	TGTGCCTGGAGTGTACTGTTATCGGATACGCAGTATTTT	CAWSVLLSDTQYF
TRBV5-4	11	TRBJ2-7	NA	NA	TGTGCCAGCAGCCGGATAGGCGAGCAGTACTTC	CASSRIGEQYF
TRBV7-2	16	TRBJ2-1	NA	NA	TGTGCCAGCACCCTAGACGGGACGGTATTCTACAATGAGCAGTTCTTC	CASTLDGTVFYNEQFF
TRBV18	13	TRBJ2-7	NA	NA	TGTGCCAGCTCAGGGACGGACTCCTACGAGCAGTACTTC	CASSGTDSYEQYF
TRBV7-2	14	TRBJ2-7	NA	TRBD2	TGTGCCAGCAGCTTAAGTCCGGCAGAGCGGGGGCAGTACTTC	CASSLSPAERGQYF
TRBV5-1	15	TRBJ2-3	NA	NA	TGCGCCAGCAGCCCGAGAGCCCAGCTGACAGATACGCAGTATTTT	CASSPRAQLTDTQYF
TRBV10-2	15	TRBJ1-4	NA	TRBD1	TGCGCCAGCAGTGAAAGGACGGGACAGGGAGGAAAACTGTTTTTT	CASSERTGQGGKLFF
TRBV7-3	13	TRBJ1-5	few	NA	TGTGCCAGCAGACGGACAGTGAGGTTATATGGGCATTTT	CASRRTVRLYGHF
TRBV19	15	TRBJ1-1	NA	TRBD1	TGTGCCAGTAGTATAGTCGGGGGCAGGGGGACTGAAGCTTTCTTT	CASSIVGGRGTEAFF
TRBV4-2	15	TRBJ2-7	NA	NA	TGTGCCAGCAGCCCGTCCGGGACCCCCACAGGCGAGCAGTACTTC	CASSPSGTPTGEQYF
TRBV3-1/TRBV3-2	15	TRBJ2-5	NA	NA	TGTGCCAGCAGCCAAGGTACCGGACGGTTGGAGACCCAGTACTTC	CASSQGTGRLETQYF
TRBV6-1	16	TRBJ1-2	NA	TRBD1	TGTGCCAGCAGTGAAGCGATGAACAGGGGGCAAAATGGCTACACCTTC	CASSEAMNRGQNGYTF
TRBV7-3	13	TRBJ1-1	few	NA	TGTGCCAGCAGCTTAAATAAGGGGGCTGAAGCTTTCTTT	CASSLNKGAEAFF
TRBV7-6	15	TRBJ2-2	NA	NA	TGTGCCAGCAGCTTAGAAGGGGCGAACACCGGGGAGCTGTTTTTT	CASSLEGANTGELFF
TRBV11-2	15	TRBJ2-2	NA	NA	TGTGCCAGCAGCTTAGTGGCGGGTTTCACCGGGGAGCTGTTTTTT	CASSLVAGFTGELFF
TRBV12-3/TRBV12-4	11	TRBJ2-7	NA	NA	TGTGCCAGCAGTCCAGGCTACGAGCAGTACTTC	CASSPGYEQYF
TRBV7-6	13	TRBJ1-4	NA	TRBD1	TGTGCCAGCAGCCGCCACAGGGGTGAAAAACTGTTTTTT	CASSRHRGEKLFF
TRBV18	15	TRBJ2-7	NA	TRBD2	TGTGCCAGCACGGGGGCTAGCGGGGGAACAGGCGAGCAGTACTTC	CASTGASGGTGEQYF
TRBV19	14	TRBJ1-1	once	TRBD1	TGTGCCAGTAGTAACACAGGGGGTTGGACTGAAGCTTTCTTT	CASSNTGGWTEAFF
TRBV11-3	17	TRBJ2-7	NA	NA	TGTGCCAGCAGCTTAGGTAGTGGGGGCCAGGCGACCTACGAGCAGTACTTC	CASSLGSGGQATYEQYF
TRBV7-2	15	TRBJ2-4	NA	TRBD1	TGTGCCAGCAGCCCCCTCGGGACAGGGGGCAACATTCAGTACTTC	CASSPLGTGGNIQYF
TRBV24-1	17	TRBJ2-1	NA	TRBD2	TGTGCCACCAGTGGCCCCAAGTCAGTAGCGGGGAAAGGTGAGCAGTTCTTC	CATSGPKSVAGKGEQFF